This is a list of T cell receptor beta chains from one sample in a study of shared clonotypes between healthy human individuals. Repertoires were generated with immunoSEQ multiplex PCR, while TCRdb's copy carries only in-frame clones and drops some. This sample has 2 million to 2.5 million clones, with approximately 93% found just once. The sample taken for sequencing was naive CD4+ T cells from PBMCs. These receptors came from a man between 18 and 35 years old in good health. Some clones in this sample may be carry-over from other donors' samples. The CDR3 runs from the conserved cysteine through the conserved F or W. D genes are given only for firm matches. Clone size is shown for a subset of rows, as once, few, many or a class of expanded clone.

J: TRBJ1-4; D: .; size: .; V: TRBV27; DNA: TGTGCCAGCAGTTTGGGAGGGTACGAAAAACTGTTTTTT; CDR3: CASSLGGYEKLFF
J: TRBJ1-4; D: .; size: .; V: TRBV10-3; DNA: TGTGCCATCAGTGAGTCGGGGGGCTCTGGTGAAAAACTGTTTTTT; CDR3: CAISESGGSGEKLFF
J: TRBJ2-7; D: TRBD1; size: .; V: TRBV28; DNA: TGTGCCAGCAGGGAAATTCAGGGGGTAGACGAGCAGTACTTC; CDR3: CASREIQGVDEQYF
J: TRBJ2-3; D: TRBD2; size: .; V: TRBV15; DNA: TGTGCCACCAGCAGGACTAGCGGCACAGATACGCAGTATTTT; CDR3: CATSRTSGTDTQYF
J: TRBJ2-7; D: .; size: .; V: TRBV4-1; DNA: TGCGCCAGCAGCCAAGTGGGATGGGAAGAGCAGTACTTC; CDR3: CASSQVGWEEQYF
J: TRBJ2-3; D: TRBD2; size: .; V: TRBV5-5; DNA: TGTGCCAGCAGCCGTAGCGGGAGGGCAGATACGCAGTATTTT; CDR3: CASSRSGRADTQYF
J: TRBJ1-1; D: TRBD1; size: few; V: TRBV11-2; DNA: TGTGCCAGCAGCTCGGACAGGGACCACACTGAAGCTTTCTTT; CDR3: CASSSDRDHTEAFF
J: TRBJ2-7; D: .; size: .; V: TRBV10-3; DNA: TGTGCCATCAGTGAGTCGTCGGGGATGGGGAAATACGAGCAGTACTTC; CDR3: CAISESSGMGKYEQYF
J: TRBJ1-2; D: .; size: .; V: TRBV5-1; DNA: TGCGCCAGCAGCTTGGATTGGCAGGGAGGCGGCTACACCTTC; CDR3: CASSLDWQGGGYTF
J: TRBJ2-2; D: .; size: .; V: TRBV10-2; DNA: TGCGCCAGCACTCCGACTCCGGGCACCGGGGAGCTGTTTTTT; CDR3: CASTPTPGTGELFF
J: TRBJ2-2; D: .; size: .; V: TRBV7-2; DNA: TGTGCCAGCAGCTTAAGCGGCGGGGAGCTGTTTTTT; CDR3: CASSLSGGELFF
J: TRBJ2-7; D: .; size: .; V: TRBV4-1; DNA: TGCGCCAGCAGCCTAAAGATGTGGGCGGGCCAGCCCTCCTACGAGCAGTACTTC; CDR3: CASSLKMWAGQPSYEQYF
J: TRBJ2-4; D: .; size: .; V: TRBV5-1; DNA: TGCGCCAGCAGCGCGACGCGGGGTTCAACCATTCAGTACTTC; CDR3: CASSATRGSTIQYF
J: TRBJ2-3; D: TRBD2; size: .; V: TRBV2; DNA: TGTGCCAGCAGTAAACAGGGTATGGGGACTAGCGGAAACACAGATACGCAGTATTTT; CDR3: CASSKQGMGTSGNTDTQYF
J: TRBJ2-7; D: TRBD1; size: once; V: TRBV5-1; DNA: TGCGCCAGCAGCCGTGGACAGGGGACCTCCTACGAGCAGTACTTC; CDR3: CASSRGQGTSYEQYF
J: TRBJ2-7; D: .; size: once; V: TRBV28; DNA: TGTGCCAGCAGCGGGAGACTATTCGAGCAGTACTTC; CDR3: CASSGRLFEQYF
J: TRBJ2-2; D: .; size: .; V: TRBV10-2; DNA: TGCGCCAGCAGTGACTCCACCCCGGGAATAATCAACACCGGGGAGCTGTTTTTT; CDR3: CASSDSTPGIINTGELFF
J: TRBJ2-7; D: TRBD2; size: .; V: TRBV27; DNA: TGTGCCAGCAGCCCGCGGGGGGGTGCGTACGAGCAGTACTTC; CDR3: CASSPRGGAYEQYF
J: TRBJ2-3; D: .; size: .; V: TRBV11-2; DNA: TGTGCCAGCAGCACGGTAGAAAGAGATACGCAGTATTTT; CDR3: CASSTVERDTQYF
J: TRBJ2-6; D: .; size: .; V: TRBV10-3; DNA: TGTGCCACCACCGGGGCAGGGGCCAACGTCCTGACTTTC; CDR3: CATTGAGANVLTF
J: TRBJ2-7; D: .; size: .; V: TRBV5-1; DNA: TGCGCCAGCAGCTTGGGGCAGAACTACGAGCAGTACTTC; CDR3: CASSLGQNYEQYF
J: TRBJ1-1; D: .; size: .; V: TRBV6-5; DNA: TGTGCCAGCAGCATATGGGGGTCCGGATACAATGAAGCTTTCTTT; CDR3: CASSIWGSGYNEAFF
J: TRBJ2-6; D: TRBD1; size: .; V: TRBV7-9; DNA: TGTGCCAGCAGCCCACAAACAGGGGGCTCTGGGGCCAACGTCCTGACTTTC; CDR3: CASSPQTGGSGANVLTF
J: TRBJ1-4; D: TRBD1; size: .; V: TRBV30; DNA: TGTGCCTGGGCCAAAACGGGGACAGGCGGTAATGAAAAACTGTTTTTT; CDR3: CAWAKTGTGGNEKLFF
J: TRBJ2-3; D: TRBD2; size: .; V: TRBV6-6; DNA: TGTGCCAGCAGACTAGCGGGGGGGAGTACCGATACGCAGTATTTT; CDR3: CASRLAGGSTDTQYF
J: TRBJ1-1; D: .; size: .; V: TRBV19; DNA: TGTGCCAGTAGTATAGAGGGCAGGGTGAACACTGAAGCTTTCTTT; CDR3: CASSIEGRVNTEAFF
J: TRBJ1-1; D: .; size: few; V: TRBV15; DNA: TGTGCCACCAGAGGAGGGGGGGGCACTGAAGCTTTCTTT; CDR3: CATRGGGGTEAFF
J: TRBJ2-7; D: TRBD2; size: .; V: TRBV6-5; DNA: TGTGCCAGCAGTTACACGGGACTAGCGGGAGCTAACGAGCAGTACTTC; CDR3: CASSYTGLAGANEQYF
J: TRBJ1-1; D: .; size: .; V: TRBV5-1; DNA: TGCGCCAGCAGCTGGGGACCAGGAGGGACTGAAGCTTTCTTT; CDR3: CASSWGPGGTEAFF
J: TRBJ2-5; D: TRBD2; size: .; V: TRBV2; DNA: TGTGCCAGCAGATGGTATAGCGGGGAGGAGACCCAGTACTTC; CDR3: CASRWYSGEETQYF
J: TRBJ2-1; D: TRBD2; size: .; V: TRBV9; DNA: TGTGCCAGCAGCGTAGAGGGTAGCGGGAGGGTTGAGCAGTTCTTC; CDR3: CASSVEGSGRVEQFF
J: TRBJ2-7; D: .; size: .; V: TRBV7-2; DNA: TGTGCCAGCAGCTTATTGTCCCAGAGCTACGAGCAGTACTTC; CDR3: CASSLLSQSYEQYF
J: TRBJ1-5; D: .; size: .; V: TRBV7-2; DNA: TGTGCCAGCAGCTTAGCCAATCAGCCCCAGCATTTT; CDR3: CASSLANQPQHF
J: TRBJ2-7; D: TRBD1; size: .; V: TRBV5-8; DNA: TGTGCCAGCAGCGAACGGACAGGGACCTACGAGCAGTACTTC; CDR3: CASSERTGTYEQYF
J: TRBJ2-7; D: TRBD2; size: .; V: TRBV19; DNA: TGTGCCAGTAGTATCTCTAGCGGGCGCCCGTACGAGCAGTACTTC; CDR3: CASSISSGRPYEQYF
J: TRBJ2-5; D: .; size: .; V: TRBV14; DNA: TGTGCCAGCAGTACCTTCGGACAAGAGACCCAGTACTTC; CDR3: CASSTFGQETQYF
J: TRBJ1-1; D: .; size: .; V: TRBV5-1; DNA: TGCGCCAGCAGCTTGCAGGGTCTGGCTGAAGCTTTCTTT; CDR3: CASSLQGLAEAFF
J: TRBJ2-5; D: .; size: .; V: TRBV5-1; DNA: TGCGCCAGCAGCAGCGACAGCCCGAGGGAGACCCAGTACTTC; CDR3: CASSSDSPRETQYF
J: TRBJ2-7; D: TRBD2; size: .; V: TRBV28; DNA: TGTGCCAGCAGAACCGGGACTAGCGGGCGGGGCGAGCAGTACTTC; CDR3: CASRTGTSGRGEQYF
J: TRBJ1-5; D: .; size: .; V: TRBV5-1; DNA: TGCGCCAGCAGCGCAATGACAGATCAGCCCCAGCATTTT; CDR3: CASSAMTDQPQHF
J: TRBJ1-1; D: .; size: .; V: TRBV2; DNA: TGTGCCAGCAGACCCCGGACCGTTAACACTGAAGCTTTCTTT; CDR3: CASRPRTVNTEAFF
J: TRBJ2-7; D: .; size: .; V: TRBV6-5; DNA: TGTGCCAGCAGTAGGGGTAACGAGCAGTACTTC; CDR3: CASSRGNEQYF
J: TRBJ1-2; D: .; size: .; V: TRBV7-2; DNA: TGTGCCAGCAGTCTAGGCGGGGCCTCAAACTATGGCTACACCTTC; CDR3: CASSLGGASNYGYTF
J: TRBJ2-5; D: .; size: .; V: TRBV30; DNA: TGTGCCTGGAGGGGATTAGCGGAACCCCAAGAGACCCAGTACTTC; CDR3: CAWRGLAEPQETQYF
J: TRBJ2-5; D: .; size: .; V: TRBV7-9; DNA: TGTGCCAGCACAAGGACCCAGTACTTC; CDR3: CASTRTQYF
J: TRBJ2-6; D: .; size: .; V: TRBV18; DNA: TGTGCCAGCTCACTACCCGGGACAGGGGCCAACGTCCTGACTTTC; CDR3: CASSLPGTGANVLTF
J: TRBJ2-2; D: .; size: .; V: TRBV30; DNA: TGTGCCTGGAGGGAGACCGGGACCACCGGGGAGCTGTTTTTT; CDR3: CAWRETGTTGELFF
J: TRBJ2-3; D: .; size: .; V: TRBV9; DNA: TGTGCCAGCAGCGTAGAAAGGGGTCCCAGCACAGATACGCAGTATTTT; CDR3: CASSVERGPSTDTQYF
J: TRBJ2-4; D: .; size: .; V: TRBV5-1; DNA: TGCGCCAGCAGCCCCGCCCAGGGAATCATTCAGCAAGCCAAAAACATTCAGTACTTC; CDR3: CASSPAQGIIQQAKNIQYF
J: TRBJ2-1; D: .; size: .; V: TRBV7-9; DNA: TGTGCCAGCAGCTTAGCGGACTGGAATGAGCAGTTCTTC; CDR3: CASSLADWNEQFF
J: TRBJ2-5; D: TRBD2; size: once; V: TRBV7-2; DNA: TGTGCCAGCAGCTATAGGACTAGCGGAACAGAGACCCAGTACTTC; CDR3: CASSYRTSGTETQYF